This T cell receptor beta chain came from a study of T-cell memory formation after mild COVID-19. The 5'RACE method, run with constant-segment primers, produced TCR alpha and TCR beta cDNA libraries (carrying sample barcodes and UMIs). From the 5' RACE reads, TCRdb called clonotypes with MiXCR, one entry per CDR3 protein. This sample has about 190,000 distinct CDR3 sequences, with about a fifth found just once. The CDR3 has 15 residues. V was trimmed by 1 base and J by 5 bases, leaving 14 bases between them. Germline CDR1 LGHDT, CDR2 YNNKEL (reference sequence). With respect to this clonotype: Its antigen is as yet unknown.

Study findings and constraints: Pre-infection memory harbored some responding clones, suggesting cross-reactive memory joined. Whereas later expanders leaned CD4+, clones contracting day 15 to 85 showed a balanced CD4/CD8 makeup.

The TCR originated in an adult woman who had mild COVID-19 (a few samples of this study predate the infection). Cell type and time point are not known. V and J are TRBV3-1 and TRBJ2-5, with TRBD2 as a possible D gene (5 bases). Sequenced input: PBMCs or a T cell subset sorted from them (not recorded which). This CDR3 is CASSQAEAERETQYF. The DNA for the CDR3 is TGTGCCAGCAGCCAAGCGGAAGCGGAGAGGGAGACCCAGTACTTC.